The 8 T cell receptor beta chains listed next were all sequenced from one sample in a study of blood T cell repertoires in COVID-19. Some clones are missing from TCRdb's copy, which holds only in-frame ones; the method was immunoSEQ multiplex PCR. Of some 150,000 clones in the sample, about four fifths were seen once. Specimen: peripheral blood. These receptors all come from a human donor in a cohort sampled during active COVID-19.

The CDR3 is CASSPNDRGLGSNQPQHF. CDR3 bases: TGTGCCAGCTCACCAAATGACAGGGGGCTGGGTAGCAATCAGCCCCAGCATTTT. V gene TRBV18 combines with J gene TRBJ1-5; 10 bases line up with TRBD1. This CDR3 comprises 18 residues. V was pared by 2 bases and J by 0 bases, with 7 bases of the junction left unmatched. Per the germline V gene, CDR1 is KGHSH and CDR2 is LQKENI. Based on the CDR3 plus reference TRBV18 and TRBJ1-5, the full variable domain is NAGVMQNPRHLVRRRGQEARLRCSPMKGHSHVYWYRQLPEEGLKFMVYLQKENIIDESGMPKERFSAEFPKEGPSILRIQQVVRGDSAAYFCASSPNDRGLGSNQPQHFGDGTRLSIL.

This clone was picked up one time. The rearrangement joins TRBV19 to TRBJ2-3; 12 nucleotides align to TRBD2. The CDR3 runs to 15 residues. CDR1 and CDR2 from the germline V gene are LNHDA and SQIVND (reference sequence). The trim removed 8 bases at V and 5 bases at J, leaving 8 bases unmatched. The CDR3 DNA follows: TGTGCCAGTCACATGACTAGCGGGAGAATAGATACGCAGTATTTT. Protein: CASHMTSGRIDTQYF. The full variable domain, its missing parts supplied by reference TRBV19 and TRBJ2-3, is DGGITQSPKYLFRKEGQNVTLSCEQNLNHDAMYWYRQDPGQGLRLIYYSQIVNDFQKGDIAEGYSVSREKKESFPLTVTSAQKNPTAFYLCASHMTSGRIDTQYFGPGTRLTVL.

The gene calls are TRBV29-1 and TRBJ1-5, with TRBD1 as a possible D gene (5 bases). Germline V CDR1 and CDR2: SQVTM, ANQGSEA. The CDR3 spans 13 residues. V was cut by 4 bases and J by 11 bases, with 18 bases left in between. CDR3 protein: CSVVLGGRGAQHF. In DNA form, the CDR3 reads TGCAGCGTTGTATTGGGGGGGAGAGGGGCCCAGCATTTT.

The table lists this clone with a few counts. This chain connects TRBV27 to TRBJ2-2; 9 nucleotides match TRBD2. Germline CDR1 reads MNHEY; CDR2 reads SMNVEV (reference sequence). This CDR3 spans 19 amino acids. V was pared by 4 bases and J by 3 bases, with 15 bases of the junction left unmatched. The CDR3 sequence is CASSSLGSVSGSDTGELFF. Written as DNA, the CDR3 is TGTGCCAGCAGTTCACTGGGGTCGGTTAGCGGGAGTGACACCGGGGAGCTGTTTTTT.

The V and J genes are TRBV7-9 and TRBJ2-7, with D perhaps TRBD1 (5 bases). Germline CDR1 reads SEHNR; CDR2 reads FQNEAQ (reference sequence). The CDR3 has 17 residues. Trimming took 2 bases from V and 5 from J, leaving 22 bases between them. CDR3 in DNA: TGTGCCAGCAGCTTATACACCTCGGGCTGGGGCTCGGACGAGCAGTACTTC. It is translated as CASSLYTSGWGSDEQYF.

J is TRBJ1-1 and V is TRBV6-5; weak D call: TRBD1 (5 bases). The germline V and J ends were trimmed by 0 bases and 4 bases, with 12 bases remaining between them. The CDR3 loop spans 15 amino acids. CDR1 is MNHEY and CDR2 is SVGAGI in the germline V gene. CDR3 nucleotides: TGTGCCAGCAGTTACTCGAATAAGGGGCGCACTGAAGCTTTCTTT. Its translation: CASSYSNKGRTEAFF.

The genes are TRBV6-2 or TRBV6-3 and TRBJ1-1, with D unclear. Trimming stripped 3 bases from V and 1 base from J, with 6 bases between. The CDR3 length is 13 residues. Germline values: CDR1 MNHEY, CDR2 SVGEGT. CDR3 sequence (DNA): TGTGCCAGCAGTTATCGACAGAACACTGAAGCTTTCTTT. This translates into CASSYRQNTEAFF.

This rearrangement joins TRBV18 to TRBJ2-7, with D possibly TRBD1 on 6 matching bases. The CDR3 loop spans 14 amino acids. V was clipped by 2 bases and J by 9 bases, with 17 bases between them. Germline lookup yields CDR1 KGHSH and CDR2 LQKENI. The CDR3 is CASSPGDTLSGQYF. For the CDR3, the DNA is TGTGCCAGCTCACCAGGGGACACCCTATCGGGGCAGTACTTC. Combining the CDR3 with reference TRBV18 and TRBJ2-7 gives the whole variable domain NAGVMQNPRHLVRRRGQEARLRCSPMKGHSHVYWYRQLPEEGLKFMVYLQKENIIDESGMPKERFSAEFPKEGPSILRIQQVVRGDSAAYFCASSPGDTLSGQYFGPGTRLTVT.